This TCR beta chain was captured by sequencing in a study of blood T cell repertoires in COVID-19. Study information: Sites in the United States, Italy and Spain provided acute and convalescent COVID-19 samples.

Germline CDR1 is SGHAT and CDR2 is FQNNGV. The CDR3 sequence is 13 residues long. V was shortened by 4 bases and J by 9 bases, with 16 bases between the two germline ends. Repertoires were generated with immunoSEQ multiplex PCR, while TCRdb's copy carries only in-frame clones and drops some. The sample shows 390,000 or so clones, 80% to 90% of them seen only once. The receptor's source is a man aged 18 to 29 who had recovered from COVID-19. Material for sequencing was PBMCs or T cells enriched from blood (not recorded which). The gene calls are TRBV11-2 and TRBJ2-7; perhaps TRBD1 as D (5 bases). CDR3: CASSYGQSPGQYF. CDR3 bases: TGTGCCAGCAGCTACGGACAATCCCCGGGGCAGTACTTC.